The 19 T cell receptor beta chains below were found in one sample sequenced in a study of blood T cells in healthy people across ages. Alongside a J-beta primer mix, a sample-barcoded 5' primer served in a second PCR lasting roughly 7 to 12 cycles. MiXCR, run by TCRdb on the 5' RACE reads, gives a single entry per CDR3 protein. The sample has some 710,000 distinct CDR3 sequences; around 45% are singletons. The sequenced sample consisted of blood. These receptors came from a man older than 75 in good health.

The sample holds one count of this clonotype. J is TRBJ2-1 and V is TRBV29-1, with TRBD2 matching over 10 bases. V lost 2 bases to trimming and J lost 9 bases; unmatched junction nucleotides: 7. From germline, CDR1 is SQVTM and CDR2 ANQGSEA. The CDR3 is 14 amino acids. This chain's CDR3 is CSVELAGVSGEQFF. The CDR3 coding sequence is TGCAGCGTTGAACTAGCGGGAGTTAGTGGTGAGCAGTTCTTC.

The V call is TRBV29-1, the J call TRBJ2-1; D might be TRBD1 or TRBD2, each matching 6 bases. This CDR3 spans 16 amino acids. V shed 4 bases and J shed 4 bases, with 20 bases lying between them. The germline CDR1 and CDR2 sequences are SQVTM and ANQGSEA. In DNA, the CDR3 is TGCAGCGTTGGGGGGGCTAGCTCGTTCGAATACAATGAGCAGTTCTTC. This translates into CSVGGASSFEYNEQFF.

V is TRBV20-1 and J is TRBJ2-7; D is ambiguous. The CDR3 contains 15 residues. CDR1 and CDR2 (germline): DFQATT, SNEGSKA (reference sequence). Between the trimmed V and J ends, which lost 0 bases and 1 base, there was a span of 13 bases. The CDR3 sequence is CSARDRGSHSYEQYF. The CDR3 region has the DNA TGCAGTGCTAGAGATCGTGGCAGCCATTCCTACGAGCAGTACTTC.

The CDR3 nucleotides read TGTGCCAGCAGCTTAGGGTTAGGGACAGTGAACACCGGGGAGCTGTTTTTT. It yields the protein CASSLGLGTVNTGELFF. The chain couples TRBV5-6 to TRBJ2-2; TRBD1 matches at 7 bases. The V gene end was trimmed by 2 bases and the J gene end by 1 base; junction bases not matched to a gene: 8. CDR1 SGHDT and CDR2 YYEEEE come from the germline V gene. The CDR3 spans 17 residues.

A word on this clonotype: A much larger clonotype is one base distant, so this may be a read error. Here the CDR3 reads CAPPSGGPYEQYF. The CDR3 DNA reads TGTGCGCCTCCAAGCGGGGGCCCCTACGAGCAGTACTTC. The chain uses TRBV7-4 and TRBJ2-4; TRBD2 matches at 8 bases. The J call may be in error: the DNA end matches TRBJ2-7 better. CDR1 is SGHVT and CDR2 is SQSDAQ in the germline V gene. This CDR3 has 13 amino acids.

V gene TRBV29-1 combines with J gene TRBJ2-3; D gene unclear. The CDR3 extends over 13 amino acids. In germline, CDR1 is SQVTM, CDR2 ANQGSEA. V was shortened by 2 bases and J by 1 base, with 7 bases between the two germline ends. In nucleotides, the CDR3 is TGCAGCGTTGAACCTGTCGGCACAGATACGCAGTATTTT. This sequence encodes CSVEPVGTDTQYF.

J is TRBJ1-1 and V is TRBV7-9, with D perhaps matching TRBD1 (6 bases). Trimming pared 5 bases from V and 2 bases from J, leaving 18 bases between. CDR1 and CDR2 from the germline V gene are SEHNR and FQNEAQ (reference sequence). The CDR3 totals 16 residues. CDR3 coding DNA: TGTGCCAGCAGCCCTCTGGGGGTACAGGGCAACACTGAAGCTTTCTTT. It encodes CASSPLGVQGNTEAFF.

Remarks on this clonotype: A much more abundant neighbour one base away suggests this may be a read error. The chain employs TRBV7-2 and TRBJ2-5; D possibly corresponds to TRBD1 (6 bases). The CDR3 totals 15 residues. Germline V gene lookup returns CDR1 SGHTA and CDR2 FQGNSA. The CDR3 sequence is CAGSLQGGEVETQYF. The CDR3 region has the DNA TGTGCCGGCAGCTTACAGGGCGGCGAAGTAGAGACCCAGTACTTC.

The V and J genes are TRBV6-1 and TRBJ2-3; 9 nucleotides match TRBD2. Germline V gives CDR1 MNHNS, CDR2 SASEGT. Trimming removed 6 bases from V and 5 bases from J; junction bases left unmatched: 15. The CDR3 is 17 residues long. CDR3 DNA: TGTGCCAGCAGGTTTGGCGGGAGGGCCCCACCGGTAGATACGCAGTATTTT. It yields the protein CASRFGGRAPPVDTQYF.

The chain employs TRBV20-1 and TRBJ2-7; 7 bases align to TRBD2. CDR3 length equals 15 residues. J was trimmed by 7 bases and V by 3 bases; bases with no gene match: 15. Germline loops: CDR1 DFQATT, CDR2 SNEGSKA (reference sequence). CDR3 nucleotides: TGCAGTGCTAGCCCGTTTGCGGGAGTACACAATGAGCAGTACTTC. Protein sequence: CSASPFAGVHNEQYF.

The chain joins TRBV24-1 to TRBJ1-5; 8 bases map to TRBD1. J gave up 5 bases and V 3 bases, and 8 bases lay outside the gene matches. In germline, CDR1 is KGHDR, CDR2 SFDVKD. The CDR3 totals 16 residues. For the CDR3, the DNA is TGTGCCACCAGTGATGGGACAGGCGGAGGTTATCAGCCCCAGCATTTT. Translation: CATSDGTGGGYQPQHF.

The chain carries TRBV24-1 and TRBJ2-5; TRBD1 matches at 9 bases. CDR1 KGHDR and CDR2 SFDVKD come from the germline V gene. CDR3 length: 16 amino acids. The V and J ends lost 3 bases and 5 bases, in that order; junction bases with no gene match: 9. The CDR3 reads CATSDPETGGRETQYF. CDR3 DNA sequence: TGTGCCACCAGTGATCCGGAGACAGGGGGGAGGGAGACCCAGTACTTC.

This clonotype occurred many times. This rearrangement joins TRBV30 to TRBJ2-7; D call uncertain. Trimming took off 2 bases at V and 2 bases at J, with 10 bases between the two ends. The CDR3 is made up of 13 amino acids. Per germline, CDR1 GTSNPN and CDR2 SVGIG (reference sequence). CDR3 residues: CAWSWSGTYEQYF. Written as DNA, the CDR3 is TGTGCCTGGAGTTGGTCCGGTACCTACGAGCAGTACTTC.

The genes are TRBV29-1 and TRBJ2-1; D unclear. The CDR3 covers 11 residues. V dropped 6 bases and J dropped 10 bases, with 13 bases sitting between them. CDR1 is SQVTM, CDR2 ANQGSEA, per germline. CDR3 in amino acids: CSVRYWLEQFF. The CDR3 bases are TGCAGCGTACGGTATTGGCTCGAGCAGTTCTTC.

This clonotype was detected many times. This rearrangement joins TRBV27 to TRBJ2-7, with 8 bases matching TRBD1. Germline trimming cut 6 bases from V and 3 bases from J; bases unmatched to any gene: 10. CDR3 length: 15 amino acids. Germline assignment: CDR1 MNHEY and CDR2 SMNVEV (reference sequence). The CDR3: CASSPGQGLGYEQYF. CDR3 in DNA: TGTGCCAGCAGCCCAGGACAGGGCTTAGGCTACGAGCAGTACTTC.

A word on this clonotype: The junction departs from germline at one end; a sequencing error may be responsible. V usage is TRBV7-2 and J usage is TRBJ1-5, with D tentatively TRBD1 (6 bases). The length of the CDR3 is 16 residues. Germline V CDR1 and CDR2: SGHTA, FQGNSA. The CDR3 sequence is CTSSRGGQISNQPQHF. The CDR3 bases are TGTACCAGCAGCCGGGGCGGACAGATCAGCAATCAGCCCCAGCATTTC.

J is TRBJ2-1 and V is TRBV6-5; 10 bases map to TRBD2. V trimming: 5 bases; J trimming: 5 bases; junction bases outside the gene matches: 6. Germline V CDR1 and CDR2: MNHEY, SVGAGI. This CDR3 region has 15 residues. Here the CDR3 reads CASSRSGGVNNEQFF. CDR3 in DNA: TGTGCCAGCAGTCGAAGCGGGGGGGTAAACAATGAGCAGTTCTTC.

In regard to this clonotype: It may be a read error: a sequence one base away is much more abundant. J is TRBJ2-1 and V is TRBV28, with 9 bases aligning to TRBD2. Germline loops: CDR1 MDHEN, CDR2 SYDVKM. The CDR3 covers 16 residues. CDR3 nucleotides: TGTGCCAGCAGCCCGCCGTTAGCGGGAGTTTACAATGAGCCGTACTTC. Translation gives CASSPPLAGVYNEPYF.

CDR3 residues: CASSSPGRGGETQYF. The CDR3 DNA is TGTGCCAGCAGCTCTCCGGGCCGAGGGGGGGAGACCCAGTACTTC. V and J are TRBV7-2 and TRBJ2-5; D may match TRBD1 or TRBD2 (6 bases each). This CDR3 region has 15 residues. Trimming took off 4 bases at V and 5 bases at J, with 17 bases between the two ends. Germline CDR1 is SGHTA and CDR2 is FQGNSA.